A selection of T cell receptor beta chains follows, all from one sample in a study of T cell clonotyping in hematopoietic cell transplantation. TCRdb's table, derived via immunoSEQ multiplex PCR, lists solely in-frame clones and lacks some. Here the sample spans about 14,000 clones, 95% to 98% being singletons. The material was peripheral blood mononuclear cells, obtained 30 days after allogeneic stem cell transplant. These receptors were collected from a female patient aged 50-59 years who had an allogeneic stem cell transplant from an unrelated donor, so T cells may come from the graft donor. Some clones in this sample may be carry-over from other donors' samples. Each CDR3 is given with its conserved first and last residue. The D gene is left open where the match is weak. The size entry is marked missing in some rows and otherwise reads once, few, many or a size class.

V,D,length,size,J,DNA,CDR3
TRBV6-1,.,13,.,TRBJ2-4,TGTGCCAGCAGTGAGGATAGCAAGAACATTCAGTACTTC,CASSEDSKNIQYF
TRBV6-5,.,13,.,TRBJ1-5,TGTGCCAGCAGTAGCCGGGGGATGCAGCCCCAGCATTTT,CASSSRGMQPQHF
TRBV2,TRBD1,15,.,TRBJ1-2,TGTGCCAGCAGTGCTTTAGACAGGGTAGTGTATGGCTACACCTTC,CASSALDRVVYGYTF
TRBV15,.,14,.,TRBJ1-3,TGTGCCACCAGCACGGACCTCTCTGGAAACACCATATATTTT,CATSTDLSGNTIYF
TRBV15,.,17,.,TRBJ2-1,TGTGCCACCAGCAGAGCCCGGAATTTGGGGCGCCAAAATGAGCAGTTCTTC,CATSRARNLGRQNEQFF
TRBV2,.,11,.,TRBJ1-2,TGTGCCAGCCCCCAGGGTCTGGGCTACACCTTC,CASPQGLGYTF
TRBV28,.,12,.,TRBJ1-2,TGTGCCAGCAGCCTCCCCGCCTATGGCTACACCTTC,CASSLPAYGYTF
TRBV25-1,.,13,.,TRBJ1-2,TGTGCCAGCCGACCCTCGGGGGTACACGGCTACACCTTC,CASRPSGVHGYTF
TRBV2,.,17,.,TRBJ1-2,TGTGCCAGCAGTGAATTCTTAGGGATCCAAACTAACTATGGCTACACCTTC,CASSEFLGIQTNYGYTF
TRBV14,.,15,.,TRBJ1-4,TGTGCCAGCAGCCCCTCAGGGGTTTCCTATGAAAAACTGTTTTTT,CASSPSGVSYEKLFF
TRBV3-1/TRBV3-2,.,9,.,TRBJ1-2,TGTGCCAGCGAGCATGGCTACACCTTC,CASEHGYTF
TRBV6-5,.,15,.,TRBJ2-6,TGTGCCAGCAGTTACTCTTGGTCTGGGGCCAACGTCCTGACTTTC,CASSYSWSGANVLTF
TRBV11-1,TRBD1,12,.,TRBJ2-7,TGTGCCAGCAGCCTGGACAGGGACGAGCAGTACTTC,CASSLDRDEQYF
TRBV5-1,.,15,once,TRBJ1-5,TGCGCCAGCAGCTTGATCGGGGATAGCAATCAGCCCCAGCATTTT,CASSLIGDSNQPQHF
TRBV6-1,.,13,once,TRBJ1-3,TGTGCCAGCGGGGGGACCGCCGCTTACACCATATATTTT,CASGGTAAYTIYF
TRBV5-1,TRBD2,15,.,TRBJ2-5,TGCGCCAGCAGCCCCGGGACTACCGGCGTGGAGACCCAGTACTTC,CASSPGTTGVETQYF
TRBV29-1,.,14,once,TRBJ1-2,TGCAGCGTTGACAACCGGGACACCACCGGTGGCTACACCTTC,CSVDNRDTTGGYTF
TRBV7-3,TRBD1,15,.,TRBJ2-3,TGTGCCAGCAGCCAAGAGGGGACAGGGTCAGATACGCAGTATTTT,CASSQEGTGSDTQYF
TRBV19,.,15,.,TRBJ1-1,TGTGCCAGTTCTGATTTGACAAGCCTGAACACTGAAGCTTTCTTT,CASSDLTSLNTEAFF
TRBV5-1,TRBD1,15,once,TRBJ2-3,TGCGCCAGCAGCGAGCCGGGACAGAAGACAGATACGCAGTATTTT,CASSEPGQKTDTQYF
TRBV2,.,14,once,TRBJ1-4,TGTGCCAGCACCCCGGGACGAGGAAATGAAAAACTGTTTTTT,CASTPGRGNEKLFF
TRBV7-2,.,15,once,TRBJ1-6,TGTGCCAGCAGCTTACCGCAGGGTTTAGGATCACCCCTCCACTTT,CASSLPQGLGSPLHF
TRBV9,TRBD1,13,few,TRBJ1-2,TGTGCCAGCAGCCCCCGGACAGGCTATGGCTACACCTTC,CASSPRTGYGYTF
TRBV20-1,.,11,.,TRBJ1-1,TGCAGTGCTGTAGATAACACTGAAGCTTTCTTT,CSAVDNTEAFF
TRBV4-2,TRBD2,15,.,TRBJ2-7,TGTGCCAGCAGCCAAGATACCGGGGGGGCCTACGAGCAGTACTTC,CASSQDTGGAYEQYF
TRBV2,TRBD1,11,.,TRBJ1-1,TGTGCCAGCGGACAGGTCACTGAAGCTTTCTTT,CASGQVTEAFF
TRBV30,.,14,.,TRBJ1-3,TGTGCCTGGAGCAATGGGGCCGCTGGAAACACCATATATTTT,CAWSNGAAGNTIYF
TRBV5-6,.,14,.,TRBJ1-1,TGTGCCAGCAGCTTGCAGGGTGTGAACACTGAAGCTTTCTTT,CASSLQGVNTEAFF
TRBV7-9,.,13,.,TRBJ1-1,TGTGCCAGCAGCTCACTAATTTCGAAAGAAGCTTTCTTT,CASSSLISKEAFF
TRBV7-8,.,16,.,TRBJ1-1,TGTGCCAGCATCCACTCCACGACAGACATGAACACTGAAGCTTTCTTT,CASIHSTTDMNTEAFF
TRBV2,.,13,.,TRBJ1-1,TGTGCCAGCAGTGTAGAGCCCAACACTGAAGCTTTCTTT,CASSVEPNTEAFF
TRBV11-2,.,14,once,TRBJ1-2,TGTGCCAGCAGCTCCGGCCGGAACCACTATGGCTACACCTTC,CASSSGRNHYGYTF
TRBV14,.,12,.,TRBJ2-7,TGTGCCAGCAGCCCCGGTAGAGGCAAGCAGTACTTC,CASSPGRGKQYF
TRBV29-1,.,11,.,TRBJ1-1,TGCAGCGGTCTGATGAACACTGAAGCTTTCTTT,CSGLMNTEAFF
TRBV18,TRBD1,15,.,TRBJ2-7,TGTGCCAGCTCACCTGCTGGGACAGGGTCCTACGAGCAGTACTTC,CASSPAGTGSYEQYF
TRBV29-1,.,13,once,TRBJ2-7,TGCAGCGTTGAAAAGGGACAAGGACCCGCCCGGTACTTC,CSVEKGQGPARYF
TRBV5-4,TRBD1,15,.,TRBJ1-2,TGTGCCAGCAGCTCTAGGACAGGGAAAAACTATGGCTACACCTTC,CASSSRTGKNYGYTF
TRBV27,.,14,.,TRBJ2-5,TGTGCCAGCAGTTCAATAGGGGTCCAAGAGACCCAGTACTTC,CASSSIGVQETQYF
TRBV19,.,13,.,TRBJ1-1,TGTGCCAGTAGTTGGGACAAGAACACTGAAGCTTTCTTT,CASSWDKNTEAFF
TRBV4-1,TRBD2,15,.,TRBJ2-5,TGCGCCAGCAGCTTAAGCGGGGGGGCCGGGGAGACCCAGTACTTC,CASSLSGGAGETQYF
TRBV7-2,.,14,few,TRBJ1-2,TGTGCCAGCAGTGGGTTCGGGGGAATCTATGGCTACACCTTC,CASSGFGGIYGYTF
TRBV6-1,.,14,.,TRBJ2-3,TGTGCCAGCATCGCCCGGTGGGGCACAGATACGCAGTATTTT,CASIARWGTDTQYF
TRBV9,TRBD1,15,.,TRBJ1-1,TGTGCCAGCAGCGTGGGGGACAGGGAAGACACTGAAGCTTTCTTT,CASSVGDREDTEAFF
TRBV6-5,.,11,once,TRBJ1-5,TGTGCCAGCAGTCCATCTCAGCCCCAGCATTTT,CASSPSQPQHF
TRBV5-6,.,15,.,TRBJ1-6,TGTGCCAGCAGCTTCGGGTGGTCCTATAATTCACCCCTCCACTTT,CASSFGWSYNSPLHF
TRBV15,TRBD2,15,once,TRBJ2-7,TGTGCCACCAGCAGAGGAGGTGCGGGGGTCTACGAGCAGTACTTC,CATSRGGAGVYEQYF
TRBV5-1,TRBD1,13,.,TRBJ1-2,TGCGCCAGCAGCTTTGGACAGGACAGTGGCTACACCTTC,CASSFGQDSGYTF
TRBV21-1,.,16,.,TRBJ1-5,TGTGCCAGCAGCGGATTAACAGGACAGGGAAATCAGCCCCAGCATTTT,CASSGLTGQGNQPQHF
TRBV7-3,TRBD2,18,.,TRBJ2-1,TGTGCCAGCAGCTTCCGGACTAGCGGGGGGATTAAATACAATGAGCAGTTCTTC,CASSFRTSGGIKYNEQFF
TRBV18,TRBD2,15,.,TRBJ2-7,TGTGCCAGCTCACCGGTCCCTAGCGGCCACTACGAGCAGTACTTC,CASSPVPSGHYEQYF